Listed below are T cell receptor beta chains from one sample, sequenced in a study of blood T cell repertoires in COVID-19. Clones were sequenced by immunoSEQ multiplex PCR, and TCRdb holds only the in-frame ones, with some missing. This sample has roughly 390,000 clones, with more than 70% found just once. The sequencing sample was made of peripheral blood. These receptors were taken from a woman aged 25 to 39 with COVID-19, enrolled during active disease. Both conserved end residues are part of each CDR3. The order of the fields is J gene, clone size, V gene, D gene, CDR3 DNA, CDR3 protein. D genes are given only for firm matches. Expanded clones get a size class; other rows say once, few or many, or leave the size out.

TRBJ2-3	once	TRBV5-8	TRBD2	TGTGCCAGCAGCTTCGGGACTAGCGGGACCAGCACAGATACGCAGTATTTT	CASSFGTSGTSTDTQYF
TRBJ1-1	NA	TRBV19	TRBD1	TGTGCCAGTAGTCGGCGACAGGGGGCGAATGAAGCTTTCTTT	CASSRRQGANEAFF
TRBJ2-5	NA	TRBV24-1	NA	TGTGCCACCAGTGCCACGAGGCAGACCCAAGAGACCCAGTACTTC	CATSATRQTQETQYF
TRBJ2-5	NA	TRBV4-2	NA	TGTGCCAGCAGCGTAGTCGGGAGTTTGGAGACCCAGTACTTC	CASSVVGSLETQYF
TRBJ2-1	once	TRBV15	TRBD2	TGTGCCACCAGCAGAGATGGGACTAGCGGCAATGAGCAGTTCTTC	CATSRDGTSGNEQFF
TRBJ2-2	NA	TRBV28	TRBD2	TGTGCCAGCAGTCCCCCCACTAGCGGGAGCCTAACGAACACCGGGGAGCTGTTTTTT	CASSPPTSGSLTNTGELFF
TRBJ1-2	NA	TRBV4-3	TRBD1	TGCGCCAGCAGCCAAGTTCTTAGGGGGCCTCCCCTAGGGTACACCTTC	CASSQVLRGPPLGYTF
TRBJ2-1	NA	TRBV6-5	TRBD2	TGTGCCAGCACTATCGCGGGAGGGGGGGGGAATGAGCAGTTCTTC	CASTIAGGGGNEQFF
TRBJ2-1	NA	TRBV7-2	TRBD2	TGTGCCAGCAGCTTAGACCCGGGAGGGGACAATGAGCAGTTCTTC	CASSLDPGGDNEQFF
TRBJ1-2	NA	TRBV9	TRBD1	TGTGCCAGCAGCAACCGACAGGGGGCTGGGTATGGCTACACCTTC	CASSNRQGAGYGYTF
TRBJ2-3	NA	TRBV3-1/TRBV3-2	NA	TGTGCCAGCAGCCACGGGACAAGCACAGATACGCAGTATTTT	CASSHGTSTDTQYF
TRBJ1-5	NA	TRBV5-1	NA	TGCGCCAGCAGCTTGGCCGAGGGCGGTCAGCCCCAGCATTTT	CASSLAEGGQPQHF
TRBJ1-4	once	TRBV19	NA	TGTGCCAGTAGTATCAACTGGCGGGGGATGGGTGAAAAACTGTTTTTT	CASSINWRGMGEKLFF
TRBJ2-1	NA	TRBV4-1	NA	TGCGCCAGCAGCCAAGTCCCTTTGGGAGCGGGCTCCTACAATGAGCAGTTCTTC	CASSQVPLGAGSYNEQFF
TRBJ2-2	once	TRBV4-2	NA	TGTGCCAGCAGCCAAAAAGGGGGATCGAACACCGGGGAGCTGTTTTTT	CASSQKGGSNTGELFF
TRBJ2-1	NA	TRBV7-9	TRBD2	TGTGCCAGCAGCACTACCGGGACTAGCGGGTACAATGAGCAGTTCTTC	CASSTTGTSGYNEQFF
TRBJ1-1	NA	TRBV2	NA	TGTGCCAGCAGAGCAGGGTATAACACTGAAGCTTTCTTT	CASRAGYNTEAFF
TRBJ1-5	NA	TRBV28	TRBD1	TGTGCCAGCAGGTTTTTTGCAGGGGGCCGAAAACAGCCCCAGCATTTT	CASRFFAGGRKQPQHF
TRBJ2-3	NA	TRBV12-5	NA	TGTGCTAGTGGTTTGGTCCCTGACGGCGGGATTAGGATTAGAGATACGCAGTATTTT	CASGLVPDGGIRIRDTQYF
TRBJ1-2	few	TRBV10-3	TRBD1	TGTGCCATCAGTGACAGGGGGTACTATGGCTACACCTTC	CAISDRGYYGYTF
TRBJ2-7	NA	TRBV7-2	NA	TGTGCCAGCAGCTTCAGACTGGCATCCTACGAGCAGTACTTC	CASSFRLASYEQYF
TRBJ2-2	NA	TRBV9	TRBD2	TGTGCCAGCAGCCCTCGTTTAGCGGGAGGGGAGCTGTTTTTT	CASSPRLAGGELFF
TRBJ2-1	NA	TRBV7-2	TRBD2	TGTGCCACTAGTGGCGGGAGCTCCTACAATGAGCAGTTCTTC	CATSGGSSYNEQFF
TRBJ1-4	NA	TRBV9	NA	TGTGCCAGCAGCGTAGTGGGATCGGCGGGTGAAAAACTGTTTTTT	CASSVVGSAGEKLFF
TRBJ2-7	NA	TRBV27	TRBD2	TGTGCCAGCAGATTAGCGGGAGGGTGGTCCTACGAGCAGTACTTC	CASRLAGGWSYEQYF